Each of the 25 T cell receptor beta chains below was sequenced from the same sample in a study of shared clonotypes between healthy human individuals. Profiled with immunoSEQ multiplex PCR; TCRdb holds only in-frame clones, not every one. The sample gives fewer than 850,000 clones, approximately 79% of which show up once; 1.5% to 2% is in the top ten. The specimen was memory CD4+ T cells sorted from blood. The subset here: CD45RA-negative fraction. The origin of the receptors is a woman aged 25-40 years in good health.

Concerning this clone itself: Additional DNA sequences in this sample encode the identical CDR3. The chain is built from TRBV7-9 and TRBJ2-7; TRBD2 aligns across 12 bases. The CDR3 runs 16 residues. CDR1 is SEHNR, CDR2 FQNEAQ, per germline (reference sequence). V lost 5 bases, J lost 2 bases, and 7 bases stayed unmatched. The chain's CDR3 is CASSPQTSGRTYEQYF. As DNA, the CDR3 is TGTGCCAGCAGCCCACAAACTAGCGGGAGGACCTACGAGCAGTACTTC.

V and J are TRBV10-3 and TRBJ1-1; the match to TRBD1 covers 9 bases. Trimming took 4 bases from V and 4 from J; bases not matched to a gene: 7. The CDR3 runs to 15 residues. Germline-derived CDR1 and CDR2 are ENHRY and SYGVKD. The CDR3 sequence: CAISAGTGFFTEAFF. Here the CDR3 DNA reads TGTGCCATCAGTGCGGGGACAGGGTTCTTCACTGAAGCTTTCTTT.

The CDR3 DNA follows: TGTGCCTGGAGGGACAGTCTCTACGAGCAGTACTTC. This gives the protein CAWRDSLYEQYF. The J gene is TRBJ2-7, the V gene TRBV30; tentatively, D is TRBD1 (6 bases). V gave up 3 bases and J gave up 3 bases, with 9 bases separating them. There are 12 residues in the CDR3. CDR1 is GTSNPN and CDR2 is SVGIG in the germline V gene (reference sequence).

The rearrangement uses TRBV29-1 and TRBJ1-4, with D unclear. Deletions cut 4 bases from V and 2 bases from J, with 14 bases between. The CDR3 totals 15 residues. The germline V gene encodes CDR1 SQVTM and CDR2 ANQGSEA. The CDR3 sequence is CSVGGSGATNEKLFF. The CDR3 DNA reads as TGCAGCGTTGGAGGATCGGGTGCGACTAATGAAAAACTGTTTTTT.

There are a few counts of this clone. The rearrangement uses TRBV28 and TRBJ2-1; D is perhaps TRBD2 (6 bases). The CDR3 is 16 residues long. Looked up from germline, CDR1 is MDHEN and CDR2 is SYDVKM. With 5 bases removed from V and 1 base from J, the gap between germline ends came to 15 bases. The CDR3 is CASSGPGGKSYNEQFF. Written as DNA, the CDR3 is TGTGCCAGCAGTGGGCCGGGCGGGAAGTCCTACAATGAGCAGTTCTTC.

This rearrangement joins TRBV27 to TRBJ2-3; D remains ambiguous. V was shortened by 5 bases and J by 2 bases, with 8 bases between the two germline ends. The V gene's germline CDR1 is MNHEY and CDR2 SMNVEV (reference sequence). The CDR3 totals 13 residues. CDR3 coding DNA: TGTGCCAGCAGTCCCCATAACACAGATACGCAGTATTTT. It yields the protein CASSPHNTDTQYF.

The CDR3 is CASSFSSGSKEQYF. DNA of the CDR3: TGCGCCAGCAGCTTTAGTAGCGGGAGTAAAGAGCAGTACTTC. The chain couples TRBV5-1 to TRBJ2-7; TRBD2 matches at 9 bases. Germline assignment: CDR1 SGHRS and CDR2 YFSETQ. V was pared by 2 bases and J by 7 bases, with 7 bases of the junction left unmatched. This CDR3 spans 14 amino acids.

This chain uses TRBV28 with TRBJ1-5; D unresolved. Trimming removed 7 bases at V and 2 bases at J, with 12 bases between. The CDR3 loop spans 14 amino acids. Germline V gives CDR1 MDHEN, CDR2 SYDVKM. The chain's CDR3 is CASTLFKGNQPQHF. As DNA, the CDR3 is TGTGCCAGCACTCTATTTAAAGGCAATCAGCCCCAGCATTTT.

The rearrangement links TRBV4-2 to TRBJ2-3; D possibly corresponds to TRBD1 (5 bases). V shed 0 bases and J shed 0 bases, with 10 bases lying between them. The CDR3 has 16 amino acids. Germline V gene data show CDR1 as LGHNA and CDR2 as YNFKEQ. The CDR3 loop reads CASSQEGRSSTDTQYF. The CDR3 bases are TGTGCCAGCAGCCAAGAGGGGCGGAGTAGCACAGATACGCAGTATTTT.

The chain combines TRBV2 with TRBJ2-5; TRBD2 is a possible D gene (6 bases). The J call is doubtful: the DNA matches TRBJ2-7 better. This CDR3 region has 12 residues. Germline loops: CDR1 SNHLY, CDR2 FYNNEI. CDR3 loop: CAAGSMSYEQYF. CDR3 sequence (DNA): TGTGCCGCGGGGTCAATGAGCTACGAGCAGTACTTC.

Written as DNA, the CDR3 is TGTGCCAGCAGCTTAGGAACGGGACTAGCGGAATTCGAGCAGTACTTC. Encoded protein: CASSLGTGLAEFEQYF. The chain recombines TRBV7-9 with TRBJ2-7; 11 nucleotides align to TRBD2. CDR1 SEHNR and CDR2 FQNEAQ come from the germline V gene (reference sequence). V was pared by 1 base and J by 6 bases, with 8 bases of the junction left unmatched. The CDR3 spans 16 residues.

With regard to this clone: This clone may be a read error of a much larger clone one base away. The chain carries TRBV11-2 and TRBJ2-3; D unresolved. The CDR3 has 12 residues. Trimming shortened V by 5 bases and J by 2 bases, and 5 bases separated the two germline ends. Germline V gives CDR1 SGHAT, CDR2 FQNNGV. In nucleotides, the CDR3 is TGTGCCAGCAGCCCCCCCACAGATACGCAGTATTTT. This sequence encodes CASSPPTDTQYF.

The chain combines TRBV5-1 with TRBJ2-7, with 8 bases aligning to TRBD2. The CDR3 runs 15 residues. Per the germline V gene, CDR1 is SGHRS and CDR2 is YFSETQ. J lost 3 bases, V lost 4 bases, and 9 bases had no gene match. The CDR3 nucleotides are TGCGCCAGCAGCCCCTCGGGGGGGGCGAGCTACGAGCAGTACTTC. Its translation is CASSPSGGASYEQYF.

This clone was counted a single time. This chain links TRBV28 with TRBJ1-1, with D possibly TRBD1 on 5 matching bases. Trimming pared 4 bases from V and 0 bases from J, leaving 12 bases between. The CDR3 loop spans 15 amino acids. Germline CDR1 reads MDHEN; CDR2 reads SYDVKM. CDR3 sequence: CASSSPGGMNTEAFF. The CDR3 DNA reads TGTGCCAGCAGTTCCCCGGGGGGTATGAACACTGAAGCTTTCTTT.

The rearrangement links TRBV11-3 to TRBJ2-2; a weak D match, TRBD1 (6 bases). Germline lookup yields CDR1 SGHNT and CDR2 YENEEA. Between the trimmed V and J ends, which lost 5 bases and 1 base, there was a span of 8 bases. This CDR3 comprises 14 residues. The CDR3 sequence: CASSEQGNTGELFF. Written as DNA, the CDR3 is TGTGCCAGCAGCGAACAGGGGAACACCGGGGAGCTGTTTTTT.

This chain joins TRBV10-3 and TRBJ1-5, with 7 bases identical to TRBD1. The CDR3 extends over 14 amino acids. The trim removed 4 bases at V and 3 bases at J, leaving 3 bases unmatched. Germline V gene data show CDR1 as ENHRY and CDR2 as SYGVKD. In DNA, the CDR3 is TGTGCCATCAGTGCGACAGGGACCAATCAGCCCCAGCATTTT. This sequence encodes CAISATGTNQPQHF.

V is TRBV28 and J is TRBJ2-1; 9 bases are a match to TRBD2. CDR1 is MDHEN and CDR2 is SYDVKM in the germline V gene. V lost 1 base to trimming and J lost 0 bases; unmatched junction nucleotides: 13. This CDR3 has 20 amino acids. The CDR3 DNA reads as TGTGCCAGCAGTTTATTTTCTCGGACTAGCGCAAAAGGCTCCTACAATGAGCAGTTCTTC. It translates to CASSLFSRTSAKGSYNEQFF.

The chain joins TRBV29-1 to TRBJ1-2, with D possibly TRBD1 on 6 matching bases. Germline CDR1 is SQVTM and CDR2 is ANQGSEA. This CDR3 contains 13 residues. The V end was cut by 3 bases, the J end by 4 bases, with 12 bases between. The CDR3 DNA reads as TGCAGCGTTGATAGGGGGGCGAGCTATGGCTACACCTTC. It encodes CSVDRGASYGYTF.

This chain uses TRBV29-1 with TRBJ1-4; D not certain. CDR3 length equals 14 residues. CDR1 and CDR2 (germline): SQVTM, ANQGSEA. Between the trimmed V and J ends, which lost 6 bases and 0 bases, there was a span of 11 bases. CDR3 sequence: CSVTYPPTNEKLFF. Written as DNA, the CDR3 is TGCAGCGTAACGTACCCTCCAACTAATGAAAAACTGTTTTTT. The full variable domain, rest sourced from reference TRBV29-1 and TRBJ1-4, is SAVISQKPSRDICQRGTSLTIQCQVDSQVTMMFWYRQQPGQSLTLIATANQGSEATYESGFVIDKFPISRPNLTFSTLTVSNMSPEDSSIYLCSVTYPPTNEKLFFGSGTQLSVL.

This clone came up many times. This sequence joins TRBV30 and TRBJ1-5; D perhaps matches TRBD1 (5 bases). Germline CDR1 is GTSNPN and CDR2 is SVGIG (reference sequence). V was pared by 4 bases and J by 6 bases, with 19 bases between. The CDR3 spans 15 residues. The chain's CDR3 is CAWTPSGGGSQPQHF. The DNA of the CDR3 is TGTGCCTGGACCCCTAGCGGGGGGGGAAGTCAGCCCCAGCATTTT.

This clone was seen a handful of times. This chain joins TRBV10-1 and TRBJ2-3; D unclear. The CDR3 spans 13 residues. V lost 3 bases, J lost 5 bases, and 9 bases lay in between. Germline CDR1 reads WNHNN; CDR2 reads SYGVQD (reference sequence). CDR3 coding DNA: TGCGCCAGCAGTGAATCCGGAAGAGATACGCAGTATTTT. Translated: CASSESGRDTQYF.

This CDR3 is CASSQAPPGLALIGPYEQYF. CDR3 nucleotides: TGCGCCAGCAGCCAAGCCCCGCCGGGACTAGCTCTAATAGGGCCCTACGAGCAGTACTTC. The chain couples TRBV5-1 to TRBJ2-7; 9 nucleotides agree with TRBD2. CDR1 SGHRS and CDR2 YFSETQ come from the germline V gene. CDR3 size: 20 residues. With 4 bases clipped from V and 2 bases from J, the junction kept 22 bases outside the gene matches.

Concerning this clone: A much larger clone lies a single base off, so this may be a read error. Other nucleotide sequences from this sample produce the same CDR3. V gene TRBV7-9 combines with J gene TRBJ1-1; D gene uncertain. Trimming left V 6 bases short and J 0 bases short, with 2 bases between. The CDR3 length is 11 residues. In germline, CDR1 is SEHNR, CDR2 FQNEAQ (reference sequence). CDR3 nucleotide sequence: TGTGCCAGCAGTCTGAACACTGAAGCTTTCTTT. This translates into CASSLNTEAFF.

V is TRBV10-1 and J is TRBJ2-1; 10 bases are a match to TRBD2. Germline CDR1 is WNHNN and CDR2 is SYGVQD (reference sequence). Unmatched junction bases numbered 7, after V lost 4 bases and J lost 7 bases. The CDR3 covers 15 residues. The DNA of the CDR3 is TGCGCCAGCAGTGGTTCCCTAGCGGGAGATAATGAGCAGTTCTTC. Protein: CASSGSLAGDNEQFF.

The chain is built from TRBV28 and TRBJ2-7; 7 positions agree with TRBD2. Germline V lookup: CDR1 MDHEN, CDR2 SYDVKM. V gave up 8 bases and J gave up 2 bases; unmatched junction bases: 12. CDR3 length equals 15 residues. Here the CDR3 reads CASGSLASGAYEQYF. In nucleotides, the CDR3 is TGTGCCAGCGGGTCTCTCGCTAGCGGAGCCTACGAGCAGTACTTC.